This T cell receptor beta chain appears in the sequencing data of a study of T cells in localized non-small cell lung cancer. TCRdb keeps only in-frame clones here, not all; method: immunoSEQ multiplex PCR. The sample records about 980 clones, approximately 21% being singletons. This CDR3 has 14 amino acids. V was trimmed by 7 bases and J by 0 bases, leaving 10 bases between them. Germline V CDR1 and CDR2: MDHEN, SYDVKM. This TCR was recovered from a man aged 40 to 75 with stage II squamous cell lung carcinoma. Sample: lung tumor tissue, taken before any cancer treatment. The rearrangement uses TRBV28 and TRBJ2-1; D unresolved. CDR3 DNA: TGTGCCAGCAACGGCTTTTTCTCCTACAATGAGCAGTTCTTC. Amino acid sequence: CASNGFFSYNEQFF.